The following is a T cell receptor (beta chain) sequence with its context. The CDR3 is made up of 13 amino acids. Germline V lookup: CDR1 MNHNY, CDR2 SVGAGI (reference sequence). The J segment lost 0 bases and the V segment lost 5 bases, leaving 0 bases of the junction unmatched. Per the original data handling: Using reference gene primer amplification, nucleated cell counts were estimated. Using immunoSEQ multiplex PCR, the repertoire was profiled, and TCRdb retains in-frame clones only, with some absent. V, J and clone size were drawn from that table, and D and trimming were deduced from the DNA. The data show approximately 400,000 clones, 88% seen once. This entry comes from a study of blood T cell repertoires in COVID-19. Overall study: Samples taken during acute and convalescent COVID-19 were collected in the United States, Italy and Spain. T cells, B-cell-depleted T cells, or PBMCs supplied cDNA or gDNA.

The sample was peripheral blood. The genes are TRBV6-6 and TRBJ1-2, with 7 bases lining up with TRBD1. The sequence was obtained from a woman between 50 and 59 years old with COVID-19, enrolled during active disease. The CDR3 nucleotides are TGTGCCAGCAGTCAGGGGGCTAACTATGGCTACACCTTC. It is translated as CASSQGANYGYTF.